This TCR beta chain was found in a study of Ad26.COV2.S vaccination and SARS-CoV-2 variants. The treatment is: some 19 received Ad26.COV2.S at low or high dose, single or two shots; several received placebo; per-sample allocation not given. Day 63 after the first vaccine or placebo injection was the time point for sampling. The V and J ends lost 7 bases and 4 bases respectively, with 10 bases between them. This CDR3 spans 12 amino acids. CDR1 is ENHRY and CDR2 is SYGVKD in the germline V gene. Generated by immunoSEQ multiplex PCR, the TCRdb table keeps only in-frame clones and is missing some. Counted here are a few hundred thousand clones, 85% to 90% occurring once; the ten biggest clones make up approximately 5.8%. Whole-study results and caveats: TCR breadth and depth estimates may have understated total T cell responses.

Of note for this clone: Its antigen is currently unknown.

The gene calls are TRBV10-3 and TRBJ1-1; D remains ambiguous. The specimen comprised peripheral blood, sampled in a trial of Ad26.COV2.S vaccine versus placebo. This TCR derives from a person between 18 and 59 years old who received the Ad26.COV2.S COVID-19 vaccine or a placebo. CDR3 nucleotides: TGTGCCATCAAAAGTGTTAGCACTGAAGCTTTCTTT. Its translation: CAIKSVSTEAFF.